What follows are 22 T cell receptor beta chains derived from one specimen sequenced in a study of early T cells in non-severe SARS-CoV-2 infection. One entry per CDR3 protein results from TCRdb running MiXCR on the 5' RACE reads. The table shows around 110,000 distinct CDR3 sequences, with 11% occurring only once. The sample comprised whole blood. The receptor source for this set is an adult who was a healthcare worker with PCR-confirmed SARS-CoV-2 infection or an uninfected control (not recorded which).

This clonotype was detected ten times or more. CDR3 sequence: CASRRGGGTSNTGELFF. CDR3 sequence (DNA): TGTGCCAGCCGCCGGGGGGGAGGGACTTCGAACACCGGGGAGCTGTTTTTT. The chain recombines TRBV2 with TRBJ2-2, with 8 positions matching TRBD2. The CDR3 totals 17 residues. V lost 8 bases to trimming and J lost 0 bases; unmatched junction nucleotides: 11. Germline CDR1 SNHLY, CDR2 FYNNEI.

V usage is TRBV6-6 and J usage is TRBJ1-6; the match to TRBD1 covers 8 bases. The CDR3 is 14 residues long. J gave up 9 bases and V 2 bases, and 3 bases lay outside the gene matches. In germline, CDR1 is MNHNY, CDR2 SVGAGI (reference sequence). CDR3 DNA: TGTGCCAGCAGTTACGGACAGGGAAGTTCACCCCTCCACTTT. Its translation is CASSYGQGSSPLHF.

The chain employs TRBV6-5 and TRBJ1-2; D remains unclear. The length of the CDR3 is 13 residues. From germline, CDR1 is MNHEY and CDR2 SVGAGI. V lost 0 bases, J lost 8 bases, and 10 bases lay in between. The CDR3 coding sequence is TGTGCCAGCAGTTACTCGTCCGGGAGGGGCTACACCTTC. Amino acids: CASSYSSGRGYTF.

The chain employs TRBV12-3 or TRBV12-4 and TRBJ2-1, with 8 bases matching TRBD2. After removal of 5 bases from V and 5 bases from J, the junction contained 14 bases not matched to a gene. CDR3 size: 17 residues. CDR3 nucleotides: TGTGCCAGCAGTCCCCTCCGAAGCGGGAGTACCCACAATGAGCAGTTCTTC. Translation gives CASSPLRSGSTHNEQFF.

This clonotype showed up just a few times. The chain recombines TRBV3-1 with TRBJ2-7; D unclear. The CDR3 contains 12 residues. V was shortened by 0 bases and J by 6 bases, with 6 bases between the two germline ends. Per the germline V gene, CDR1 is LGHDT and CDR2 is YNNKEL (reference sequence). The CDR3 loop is CASSQDKAEQYF. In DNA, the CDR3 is TGTGCCAGCAGCCAAGATAAGGCCGAGCAGTACTTC.

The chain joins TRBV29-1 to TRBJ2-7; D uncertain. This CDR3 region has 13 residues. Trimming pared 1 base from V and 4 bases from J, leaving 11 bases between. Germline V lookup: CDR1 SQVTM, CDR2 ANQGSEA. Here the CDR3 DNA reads TGCAGCGTTGAAGGCGACGCCGAATACGAGCAGTACTTC. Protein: CSVEGDAEYEQYF.

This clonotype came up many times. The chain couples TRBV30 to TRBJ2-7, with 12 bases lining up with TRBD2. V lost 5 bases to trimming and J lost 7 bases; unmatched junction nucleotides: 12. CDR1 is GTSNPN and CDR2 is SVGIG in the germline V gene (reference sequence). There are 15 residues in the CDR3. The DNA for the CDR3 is TGTGCCTGGGAGGAGGGACGACTAGCGGGAGTGGAGCAGTACTTC. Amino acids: CAWEEGRLAGVEQYF.

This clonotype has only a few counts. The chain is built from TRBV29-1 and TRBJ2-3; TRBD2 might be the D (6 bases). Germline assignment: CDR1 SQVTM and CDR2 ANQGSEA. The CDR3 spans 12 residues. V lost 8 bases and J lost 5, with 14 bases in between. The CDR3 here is CSHGGSGDTQYF. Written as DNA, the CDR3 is TGCAGCCATGGGGGGTCTGGAGATACGCAGTATTTT.

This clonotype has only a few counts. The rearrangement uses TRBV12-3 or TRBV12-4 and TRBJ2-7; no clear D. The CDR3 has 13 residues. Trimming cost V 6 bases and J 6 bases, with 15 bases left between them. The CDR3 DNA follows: TGTGCCAGCAGCTATTTAGGTGATGTCGAGCAGTACTTC. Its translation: CASSYLGDVEQYF.

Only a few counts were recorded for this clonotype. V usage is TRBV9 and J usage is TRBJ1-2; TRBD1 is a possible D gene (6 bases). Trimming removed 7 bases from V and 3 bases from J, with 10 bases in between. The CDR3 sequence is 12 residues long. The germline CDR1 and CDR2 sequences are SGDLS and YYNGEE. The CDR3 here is CASSGQYYGYTF. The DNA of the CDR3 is TGTGCCAGCTCAGGACAGTACTATGGCTACACCTTC.

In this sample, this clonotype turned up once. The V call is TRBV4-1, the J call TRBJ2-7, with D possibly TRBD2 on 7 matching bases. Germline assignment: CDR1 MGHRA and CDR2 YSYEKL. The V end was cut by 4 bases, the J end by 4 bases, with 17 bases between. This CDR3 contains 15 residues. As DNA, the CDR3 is TGCGCCAGCAGCCTGGGAGGGGGAAGCTTTTACGAGCAGTACTTC. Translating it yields CASSLGGGSFYEQYF.

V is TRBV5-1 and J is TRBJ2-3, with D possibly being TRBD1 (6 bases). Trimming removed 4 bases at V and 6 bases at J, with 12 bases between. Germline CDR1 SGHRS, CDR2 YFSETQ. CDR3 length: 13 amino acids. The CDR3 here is CASSGSQGDTQYF. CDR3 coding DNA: TGCGCCAGCAGCGGAAGTCAGGGGGATACGCAGTATTTT. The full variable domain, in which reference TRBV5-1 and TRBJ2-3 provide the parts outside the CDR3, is KAGVTQTPRYLIKTRGQQVTLSCSPISGHRSVSWYQQTPGQGLQFLFEYFSETQRNKGNFPGRFSGRQFSNSRSEMNVSTLELGDSALYLCASSGSQGDTQYFGPGTRLTVL.

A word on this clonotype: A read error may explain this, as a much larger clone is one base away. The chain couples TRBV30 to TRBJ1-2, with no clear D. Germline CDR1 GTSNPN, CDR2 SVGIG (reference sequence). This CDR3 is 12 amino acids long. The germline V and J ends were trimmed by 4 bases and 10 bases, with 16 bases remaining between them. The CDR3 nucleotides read TGTGCCTGGACCATGGGGATTCGGGACTACACCTTC. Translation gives CAWTMGIRDYTF.

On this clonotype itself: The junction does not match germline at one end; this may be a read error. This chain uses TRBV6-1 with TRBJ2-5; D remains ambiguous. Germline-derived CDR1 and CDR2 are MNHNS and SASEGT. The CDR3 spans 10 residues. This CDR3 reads CASREETQYF. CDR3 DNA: TGTGCCAGCAGGGAAGAGACCCAGTACTTC.

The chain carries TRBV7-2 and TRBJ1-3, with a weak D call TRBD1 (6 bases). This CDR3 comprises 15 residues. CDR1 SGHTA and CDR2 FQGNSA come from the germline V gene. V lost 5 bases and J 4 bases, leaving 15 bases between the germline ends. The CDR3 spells CASSDDGGLGNTIYF. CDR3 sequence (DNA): TGTGCCAGCAGCGACGACGGGGGGCTAGGAAACACCATATATTTT.

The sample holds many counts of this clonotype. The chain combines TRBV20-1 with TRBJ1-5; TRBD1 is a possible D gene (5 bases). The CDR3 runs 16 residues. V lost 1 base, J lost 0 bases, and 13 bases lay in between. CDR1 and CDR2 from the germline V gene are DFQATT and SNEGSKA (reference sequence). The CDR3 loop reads CSARVPQGYSNQPQHF. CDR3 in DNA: TGCAGTGCTAGAGTTCCGCAGGGCTATAGCAATCAGCCCCAGCATTTT.

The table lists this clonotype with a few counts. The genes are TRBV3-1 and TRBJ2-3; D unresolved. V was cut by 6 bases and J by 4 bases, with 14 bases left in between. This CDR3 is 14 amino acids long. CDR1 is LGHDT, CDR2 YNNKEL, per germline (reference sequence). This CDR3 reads CASSRTGRSDTQYF. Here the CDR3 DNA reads TGTGCCAGCAGTCGCACCGGTAGGTCAGATACGCAGTATTTT.

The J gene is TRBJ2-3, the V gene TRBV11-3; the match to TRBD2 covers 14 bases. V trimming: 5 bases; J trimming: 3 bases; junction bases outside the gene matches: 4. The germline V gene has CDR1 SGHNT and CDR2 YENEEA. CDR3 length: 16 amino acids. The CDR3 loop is CASSAGLAGGTDTQYF. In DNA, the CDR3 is TGTGCCAGCAGCGCCGGACTAGCGGGAGGAACAGATACGCAGTATTTT.

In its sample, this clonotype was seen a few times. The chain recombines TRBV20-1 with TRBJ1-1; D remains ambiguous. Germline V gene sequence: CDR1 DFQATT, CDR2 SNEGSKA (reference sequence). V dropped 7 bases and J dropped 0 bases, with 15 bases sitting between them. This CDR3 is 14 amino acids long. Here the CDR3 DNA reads TGCAGTGTCCGGGAAGTTTTGATGAACACTGAAGCTTTCTTT. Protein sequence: CSVREVLMNTEAFF.

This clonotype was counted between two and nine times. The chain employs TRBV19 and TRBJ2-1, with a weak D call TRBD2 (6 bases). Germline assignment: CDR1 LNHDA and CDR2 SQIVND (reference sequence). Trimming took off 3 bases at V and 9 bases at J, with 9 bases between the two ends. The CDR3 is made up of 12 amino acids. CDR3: CASSIGGIEQFF. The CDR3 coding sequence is TGTGCCAGTAGTATTGGGGGGATTGAGCAGTTCTTC.

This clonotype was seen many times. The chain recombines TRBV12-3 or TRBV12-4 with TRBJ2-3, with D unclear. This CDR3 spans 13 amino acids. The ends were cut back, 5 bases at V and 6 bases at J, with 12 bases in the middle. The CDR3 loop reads CASSARFVDTQYF. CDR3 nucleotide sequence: TGTGCCAGCAGTGCCCGTTTCGTGGATACGCAGTATTTT.

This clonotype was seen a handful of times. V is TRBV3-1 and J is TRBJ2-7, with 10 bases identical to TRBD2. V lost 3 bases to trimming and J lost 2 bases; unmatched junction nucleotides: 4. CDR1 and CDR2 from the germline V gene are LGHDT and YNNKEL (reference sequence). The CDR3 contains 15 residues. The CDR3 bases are TGTGCCAGCAGCCACCCTAGCGGGGGTACCTACGAGCAGTACTTC. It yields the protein CASSHPSGGTYEQYF.